Each of the 12 T cell receptor beta chains below was sequenced from the same sample in a study of T cells in women clearing cervical HPV infection. The table came from immunoSEQ multiplex PCR; TCRdb's copy has only in-frame clones and leaves some out. The ten most abundant clones cover 6% to 8.5% of a sample with some 40,000 clones. Specimen: blood buffy coat. These receptors all come from a woman aged 18 to 75 with a cervical HPV16 infection that either progressed to CIN3+ or cleared (not recorded which).

The CDR3 DNA, read in part, is TGCGCCAGCAGCTTTGGGGAGGGGACTGAA. Its protein is CASSFGEGTE. The entire CDR3 protein reads CASSFGEGTEAFF. This chain uses TRBV5-1 with TRBJ1-1; a weak D match, TRBD1 (5 bases). The observed sequence ends 3 residues before the CDR3 terminus, with the missing tail filled in from the germline J gene. With 2 bases removed from V and 5 bases from J, the gap between germline ends came to 10 bases. CDR3 size: 13 residues. Germline V gives CDR1 SGHRS, CDR2 YFSETQ. Using reference TRBV5-1 and TRBJ1-1 for the parts outside the CDR3, the full variable domain is KAGVTQTPRYLIKTRGQQVTLSCSPISGHRSVSWYQQTPGQGLQFLFEYFSETQRNKGNFPGRFSGRQFSNSRSEMNVSTLELGDSALYLCASSFGEGTEAFFGQGTRLTVV.

Of note for this clone: The read gets to within 3 residues of the CDR3 end, and the germline J gene fills in the rest. The J gene is TRBJ1-2, the V gene TRBV4-1; tentatively, D is TRBD1 (6 bases). The CDR3 is 16 residues long. The V end lost 0 bases, the J end lost 3 bases, and 14 bases lay between the germline ends. Germline values: CDR1 MGHRA, CDR2 YSYEKL. The CDR3: CASSQETGGADYGYTF. CDR3 DNA (partial): TGCGCCAGCAGCCAAGAAACTGGGGGGGCGGACTATGGC.

Concerning this clone itself: Coverage ceases 3 residues before the CDR3 finishes, and the germline J gene fills in the end. V and J are TRBV19 and TRBJ2-3; 7 bases agree with TRBD1. The CDR3 is made up of 12 amino acids. Germline loops: CDR1 LNHDA, CDR2 SQIVND (reference sequence). The chain's CDR3 is CASSIGGQPQYF. The part of the CDR3 DNA that was read is TGTGCCAGTAGTATAGGGGGACAGCCG.

Concerning this clone: The read gets to within 3 residues of the CDR3 end, and the germline J gene fills in the rest. This chain connects TRBV7-9 to TRBJ1-2; D uncertain. The CDR3 totals 15 residues. Per the germline V gene, CDR1 is SEHNR and CDR2 is FQNEAQ (reference sequence). Here the CDR3 reads CASSLGLAEYNDYTF. The part of the CDR3 DNA that was read is TGTGCCAGCAGCTTAGGGCTAGCGGAATACAATGAC. Full variable domain (rest looked up from reference TRBV7-9 and TRBJ1-2): DTGVSQNPRHKITKRGQNVTFRCDPISEHNRLYWYRQTLGQGPEFLTYFQNEAQLEKSRLLSDRFSAERPKGSFSTLEIQRTEQGDSAMYLCASSLGLAEYNDYTFGSGTRLTVV.

As for this clone: The CDR3 extends 3 residues past the end of the read, so its final part is completed from the germline J gene. The V and J genes are TRBV6-2 or TRBV6-3 and TRBJ2-5; 11 bases match TRBD2. V shed 6 bases, J shed 5 bases, and the junction held 8 bases outside the gene matches. Germline CDR1 reads MNHEY; CDR2 reads SVGEGT. The CDR3 is 15 residues long. CDR3 amino acids: CASSLAGGERETQYF. The CDR3 bases that were read are TGTGCCAGCAGCTTAGCGGGAGGGGAGAGGGAGACC.

A remark on this clone: The read ends 3 residues early relative to the CDR3; the germline J gene fills the gap. This rearrangement joins TRBV2 to TRBJ2-7; D may be TRBD1 (6 bases). Germline assignment: CDR1 SNHLY and CDR2 FYNNEI. V dropped 5 bases and J dropped 4 bases, with 12 bases sitting between them. The length of the CDR3 is 13 residues. Incomplete CDR3 DNA: TGTGCCAGCAGTTCGGACAGCACTTACGAG. Its protein is CASSSDSTYE. The complete CDR3 sequence is CASSSDSTYEQYF.

A word on this clone: Read coverage stops 3 residues before the CDR3 terminus; the germline J gene supplies the remainder. J is TRBJ2-3 and V is TRBV2; D perhaps matches TRBD1 (6 bases). Trimming removed 2 bases at V and 8 bases at J, with 11 bases between. The CDR3 is made up of 13 amino acids. The germline gives CDR1 SNHLY, CDR2 FYNNEI. The CDR3 DNA, read in part, is TGTGCCAGCAGTGAACTTGCCAGGGGTACG. Its translation: CASSELARGT. The whole CDR3 reads CASSELARGTQYF.

This clone counts as medium-sized by frequency. The read terminates 3 residues ahead of where the CDR3 ends, so the germline J gene completes it. The gene calls are TRBV14 and TRBJ1-1; a possible D gene is TRBD1 (5 bases). CDR1 and CDR2 from the germline V gene are SGHDN and FVKESK. V lost 4 bases, J lost 3 bases, and 12 bases lay in between. CDR3 length: 14 residues. The CDR3 loop is CASSPFQGYTEAFF. CDR3 DNA, as far as it was read: TGTGCCAGCAGCCCTTTCCAGGGATACACTGAA.

Comment on this clone: Sequencing ends 3 residues short of the CDR3 end; the germline J gene provides the rest. V is TRBV11-1 and J is TRBJ2-7, with 8 bases that match TRBD2. The ends lost 5 bases at V and 6 bases at J; junction bases unmatched: 12. There are 15 residues in the CDR3. Per the germline V gene, CDR1 is SGHAT and CDR2 is FQDESV (reference sequence). CDR3: CASSPPPGTSGEQYF. The sequenced part of the CDR3 DNA is TGTGCCAGCAGCCCCCCACCTGGGACTAGTGGCGAG.

Worth noting for this clone: The CDR3 end lies 3 residues beyond the end of the read and is filled in from the germline J gene. The V gene is TRBV5-1, the J gene TRBJ2-3; the match to TRBD2 covers 7 bases. Germline V gene sequence: CDR1 SGHRS, CDR2 YFSETQ. The V and J ends lost 0 bases and 1 base, in that order; junction bases with no gene match: 8. The CDR3 is 17 residues long. The CDR3 protein is CASSLGLAARGTDTQYF. The covered CDR3 bases are TGCGCCAGCAGCTTGGGGCTAGCGGCTAGGGGCACAGATACG.

Turning to this clone: Read coverage stops 3 residues before the CDR3 terminus; the germline J gene supplies the remainder. The sample holds other DNA sequences that translate to the same CDR3. The chain uses TRBV19 and TRBJ1-3, with 7 bases matching TRBD1. After removal of 3 bases from V and 2 bases from J, the junction contained 4 bases not matched to a gene. Germline CDR1 reads LNHDA; CDR2 reads SQIVND (reference sequence). The CDR3 spans 15 residues. CDR3 amino acids: CASSIPTGAGNTIYF. The CDR3 bases that were read are TGTGCCAGTAGTATTCCCACAGGGGCTGGAAACACC.

A remark on this clone: Read coverage stops 3 residues before the CDR3 terminus; the germline J gene supplies the remainder. V gene TRBV2 combines with J gene TRBJ2-3; D might be TRBD2 (5 bases). The V gene lost 5 bases and the J gene lost 1 base, with 10 bases spanning the gap. The CDR3 totals 14 residues. Germline-derived CDR1 and CDR2 are SNHLY and FYNNEI. The CDR3 sequence is CASSLNGGTDTQYF. The part of the CDR3 DNA that was read is TGTGCCAGCAGTCTTAACGGGGGCACAGATACG. Together with reference TRBV2 and TRBJ2-3, the CDR3 gives the full variable domain: EPEVTQTPSHQVTQMGQEVILRCVPISNHLYFYWYRQILGQKVEFLVSFYNNEISEKSEIFDDQFSVERPDGSNFTLKIRSTKLEDSAMYFCASSLNGGTDTQYFGPGTRLTVL.